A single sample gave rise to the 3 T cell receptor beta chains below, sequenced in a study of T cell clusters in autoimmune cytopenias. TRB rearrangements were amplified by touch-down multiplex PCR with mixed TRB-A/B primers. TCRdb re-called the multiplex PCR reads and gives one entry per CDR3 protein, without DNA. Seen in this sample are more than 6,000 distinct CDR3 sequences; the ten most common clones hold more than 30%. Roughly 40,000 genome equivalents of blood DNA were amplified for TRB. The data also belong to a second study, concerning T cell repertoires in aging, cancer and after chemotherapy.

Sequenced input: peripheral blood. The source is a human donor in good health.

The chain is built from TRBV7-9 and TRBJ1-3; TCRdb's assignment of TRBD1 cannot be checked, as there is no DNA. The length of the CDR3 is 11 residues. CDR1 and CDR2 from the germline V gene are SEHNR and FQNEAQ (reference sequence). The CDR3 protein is CASSLLSAIYF.

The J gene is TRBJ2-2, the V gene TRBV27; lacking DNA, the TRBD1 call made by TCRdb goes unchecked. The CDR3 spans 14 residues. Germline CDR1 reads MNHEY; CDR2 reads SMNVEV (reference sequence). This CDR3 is CASRRDRDTGELFF.

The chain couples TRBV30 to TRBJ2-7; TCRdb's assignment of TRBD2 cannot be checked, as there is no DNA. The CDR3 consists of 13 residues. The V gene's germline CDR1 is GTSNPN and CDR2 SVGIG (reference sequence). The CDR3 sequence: CASSLGLANEQYF.